The 22 T cell receptor beta chains below come from one sample, sequenced in a study of CD8 T cells in ankylosing spondylitis. MiXCR, run by TCRdb on the 5' RACE reads, gives a single entry per CDR3 protein. The data show approximately 200,000 distinct CDR3 sequences, around 13% seen once. Sequenced input: blood, either unsorted or a sorted T cell fraction (not recorded which). The receptors originated from a male donor with ankylosing spondylitis or in good health (not recorded which).

The sample holds many counts of this clonotype. The genes are TRBV29-1 and TRBJ2-1; 12 bases are a match to TRBD2. V lost 4 bases, J lost 0 bases, and 7 bases stayed unmatched. The germline V gene has CDR1 SQVTM and CDR2 ANQGSEA. The CDR3 contains 17 residues. As DNA, the CDR3 is TGCAGCGTTGTAGGCCTAGCGGGGGGGAGCTCCTACAATGAGCAGTTCTTC. Its translation is CSVVGLAGGSSYNEQFF.

The chain couples TRBV27 to TRBJ2-7; TRBD1 matches at 11 bases. CDR1 and CDR2 (germline): MNHEY, SMNVEV (reference sequence). V shed 6 bases, J shed 6 bases, and the junction held 4 bases outside the gene matches. This CDR3 region has 13 residues. CDR3 amino acids: CASSWDRGSEQYF. The CDR3, as DNA: TGTGCCAGCAGCTGGGACAGGGGGAGCGAGCAGTACTTC.

This chain uses TRBV5-6 with TRBJ2-1; 8 nucleotides match TRBD2. The CDR3 is 16 residues long. From germline, CDR1 is SGHDT and CDR2 YYEEEE. The J segment lost 3 bases and the V segment lost 3 bases, leaving 8 bases of the junction unmatched. CDR3 DNA: TGTGCCAGCAGCTACTTGGCGGGAGGACTCTACAATGAGCAGTTCTTC. It codes for CASSYLAGGLYNEQFF.

The V and J genes are TRBV7-9 and TRBJ1-4; D is unclear. CDR3 length: 12 residues. The V gene's germline CDR1 is SEHNR and CDR2 FQNEAQ (reference sequence). With 1 base removed from V and 8 bases from J, the gap between germline ends came to 5 bases. For the CDR3, the DNA is TGTGCCAGCAGCTTAGGCGTAGAAAAACTGTTTTTT. Its protein product is CASSLGVEKLFF. Drawing the rest from reference TRBV7-9 and TRBJ1-4, the complete variable domain is DTGVSQNPRHKITKRGQNVTFRCDPISEHNRLYWYRQTLGQGPEFLTYFQNEAQLEKSRLLSDRFSAERPKGSFSTLEIQRTEQGDSAMYLCASSLGVEKLFFGSGTQLSVL.

This clonotype was detected a few times. The V and J genes are TRBV4-1 and TRBJ2-5; 11 bases agree with TRBD2. The CDR3 has 17 residues. The V segment lost 0 bases and the J segment 4 bases; nucleotides outside the gene matches: 7. Germline V gene lookup returns CDR1 MGHRA and CDR2 YSYEKL. The CDR3 coding sequence is TGCGCCAGCAGCCAAGACGGCCTAGCGGGAGGAGGAGAGACCCAGTACTTC. Translation: CASSQDGLAGGGETQYF.

V and J are TRBV7-6 and TRBJ2-1, with 13 nucleotides matching TRBD2. The CDR3 spans 17 residues. Germline-derived CDR1 and CDR2 are SGHVS and FNYEAQ. Trimming cost V 4 bases and J 10 bases; bases outside gene matches: 13. The CDR3 loop reads CASSYVGAGLAGEEQFF. The CDR3 DNA is TGTGCCAGCAGCTACGTAGGGGCCGGACTAGCGGGAGAAGAGCAGTTCTTC.

The V gene is TRBV20-1, the J gene TRBJ2-7, with a tentative D call TRBD1 (6 bases). In germline, CDR1 is DFQATT, CDR2 SNEGSKA (reference sequence). Deletions cut 0 bases from V and 2 bases from J, with 23 bases between. The length of the CDR3 is 18 residues. The CDR3 DNA reads as TGCAGTGCTAGAGATAGACAGGCACTAAATAATCCAACCTACGAGCAGTACTTC. This translates into CSARDRQALNNPTYEQYF.

This clonotype was recorded many times. The rearrangement joins TRBV6-5 to TRBJ2-3; no clear D. The V gene lost 2 bases and the J gene lost 1 base, with 1 base spanning the gap. The length of the CDR3 is 12 residues. CDR1 MNHEY and CDR2 SVGAGI come from the germline V gene. In DNA form, the CDR3 reads TGTGCCAGCAGTTACGGCACAGATACGCAGTATTTT. It encodes CASSYGTDTQYF.

This clonotype has more than one count but fewer than ten. The J gene is TRBJ2-1, the V gene TRBV20-1, with TRBD2 matching over 13 bases. J gave up 7 bases and V 7 bases, and 19 bases lay outside the gene matches. Germline V gene data show CDR1 as DFQATT and CDR2 as SNEGSKA (reference sequence). The CDR3 loop spans 18 amino acids. The CDR3 reads CSVKGARLAGGPPNEQFF. In DNA form, the CDR3 reads TGCAGTGTCAAGGGGGCCAGACTAGCGGGAGGACCACCTAATGAGCAGTTCTTC.

This clonotype was detected only a few times. The chain is built from TRBV12-3 or TRBV12-4 and TRBJ2-6; D unclear. Trimming left V 9 bases short and J 0 bases short, with 15 bases between. The CDR3 is 16 residues long. CDR3 region: CASTGVGSSGANVLTF. The CDR3 DNA sequence: TGTGCCAGTACGGGTGTGGGAAGCTCTGGGGCCAACGTCCTGACTTTC.

V gene TRBV24-1 combines with J gene TRBJ2-2; D ambiguous. Looked up from germline, CDR1 is KGHDR and CDR2 is SFDVKD. The CDR3 extends over 13 amino acids. The V end lost 2 bases, the J end lost 4 bases, and 4 bases lay between the germline ends. CDR3 sequence reads: CATSDSITGELFF. In DNA, the CDR3 is TGTGCCACCAGTGATTCCATCACCGGGGAGCTGTTTTTT.

This clonotype has ten or more counts. The V call is TRBV12-3 or TRBV12-4, the J call TRBJ2-2; D possibly matches TRBD1 or TRBD2 (5 bases each). V was cut by 2 bases and J by 4 bases, with 8 bases left in between. The CDR3 loop spans 14 amino acids. The CDR3 DNA is TGTGCCAGCAGTTTAAGGGGACCCACCGGGGAGCTGTTTTTT. Translation: CASSLRGPTGELFF.

This chain uses TRBV12-3 or TRBV12-4 with TRBJ2-3, with 7 nucleotides matching TRBD1. V lost 4 bases to trimming and J lost 6 bases; unmatched junction nucleotides: 4. This CDR3 contains 13 residues. The CDR3 region is CASSYPDRDTQYF. CDR3 nucleotides: TGTGCCAGCAGTTACCCGGACAGGGATACGCAGTATTTT.

J is TRBJ1-2 and V is TRBV12-3 or TRBV12-4, with TRBD1 as a possible D gene (5 bases). This CDR3 comprises 12 residues. V lost 5 bases and J lost 8, with 12 bases in between. In nucleotides, the CDR3 is TGTGCCAGCAGTCCTACAGGACAAGGCTACACCTTC. Its translation: CASSPTGQGYTF.

This clonotype has more than one count but fewer than ten. The V and J genes are TRBV10-3 and TRBJ2-7; perhaps D is TRBD1 or TRBD2 (5 bases each). Germline V CDR1 and CDR2: ENHRY, SYGVKD. The CDR3 is made up of 17 amino acids. The ends were cut back, 4 bases at V and 6 bases at J, with 25 bases in the middle. The CDR3 sequence: CAISGLPGPVDQGEQYF. The CDR3 region has the DNA TGTGCCATCAGTGGATTACCGGGACCAGTGGATCAAGGCGAGCAGTACTTC.

The chain is built from TRBV2 and TRBJ2-1; 9 nucleotides agree with TRBD2. CDR3 size: 15 residues. CDR1 is SNHLY and CDR2 is FYNNEI in the germline V gene. With 4 bases clipped from V and 6 bases from J, the junction kept 7 bases outside the gene matches. CDR3 residues: CASSGLAERANEQFF. DNA for the CDR3: TGTGCCAGCAGTGGACTAGCGGAGAGGGCCAATGAGCAGTTCTTC.

The chain recombines TRBV4-1 with TRBJ1-2; D remains unclear. CDR3 length: 14 residues. The V gene's germline CDR1 is MGHRA and CDR2 YSYEKL. The V and J ends lost 6 bases and 4 bases respectively, with 15 bases between them. The DNA for the CDR3 is TGCGCCAGCAGGGGAAAGCAGATCAGCTATGGCTACACCTTC. Its translation: CASRGKQISYGYTF.

In this sample, this clonotype turned up a few times. The CDR3 nucleotides are TGTGCCAGCAGCTTACGTGTGATAGCGGGGTACAATGAGCAGTTCTTC. It is translated as CASSLRVIAGYNEQFF. The J gene is TRBJ2-1, the V gene TRBV7-2; TRBD2 matches 8 bases. The CDR3 contains 16 residues. Germline CDR1 and CDR2: SGHTA and FQGNSA. The J segment lost 4 bases and the V segment lost 2 bases, leaving 7 bases of the junction unmatched.

V usage is TRBV29-1 and J usage is TRBJ1-1; D remains unclear. Germline CDR1 SQVTM, CDR2 ANQGSEA. This CDR3 spans 10 amino acids. Trimming took off 5 bases at V and 3 bases at J, with 4 bases between the two ends. The CDR3 DNA reads as TGCAGCGTTCTCGACACTGAAGCTTTCTTT. Encoded protein: CSVLDTEAFF.

The table lists this clonotype with a few counts. This chain connects TRBV6-2 or TRBV6-3 to TRBJ1-2; TRBD1 might be the D (6 bases). Trimming took off 2 bases at V and 5 bases at J, with 15 bases between the two ends. The CDR3 sequence is 15 residues long. Germline V gene data show CDR1 as MNHEY and CDR2 as SVGEGT. This CDR3 reads CASSYGSDRIYGYTF. The CDR3 DNA reads as TGTGCCAGCAGTTACGGTTCGGACAGAATTTATGGCTACACCTTC.

The chain couples TRBV5-1 to TRBJ1-2, with D unclear. V was trimmed by 0 bases and J by 5 bases, leaving 11 bases between them. The CDR3 totals 14 residues. Germline V gives CDR1 SGHRS, CDR2 YFSETQ. The CDR3 protein is CASSLDRLSYGYTF. The CDR3 DNA reads as TGCGCCAGCAGCTTGGATCGGCTTTCGTATGGCTACACCTTC.

Only a few counts were recorded for this clonotype. The chain has TRBV30 and TRBJ2-7; the D call may be TRBD1 or TRBD2 (5 bases each). With 4 bases removed from V and 0 bases from J, the gap between germline ends came to 10 bases. Germline V gene lookup returns CDR1 GTSNPN and CDR2 SVGIG (reference sequence). The CDR3 covers 13 residues. The CDR3 loop is CAWMGPSSYEQYF. DNA for the CDR3: TGTGCCTGGATGGGACCTTCCTCCTACGAGCAGTACTTC. The variable domain in full, with the rest retrieved from reference TRBV30 and TRBJ2-7, is SQTIHQWPATLVQPVGSPLSLECTVEGTSNPNLYWYRQAAGRGLQLLFYSVGIGQISSEVPQNLSASRPQDRQFILSSKKLLLSDSGFYLCAWMGPSSYEQYFGPGTRLTVT.